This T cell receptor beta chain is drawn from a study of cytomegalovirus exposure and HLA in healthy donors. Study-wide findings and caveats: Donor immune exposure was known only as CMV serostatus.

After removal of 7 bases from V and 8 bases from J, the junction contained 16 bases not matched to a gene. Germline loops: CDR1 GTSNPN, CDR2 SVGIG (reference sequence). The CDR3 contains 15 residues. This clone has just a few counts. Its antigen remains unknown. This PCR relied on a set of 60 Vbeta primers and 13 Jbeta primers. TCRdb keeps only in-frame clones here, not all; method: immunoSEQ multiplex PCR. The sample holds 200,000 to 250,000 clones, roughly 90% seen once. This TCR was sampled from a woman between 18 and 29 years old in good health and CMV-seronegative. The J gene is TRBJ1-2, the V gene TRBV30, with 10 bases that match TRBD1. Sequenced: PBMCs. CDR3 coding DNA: TGTGCCTTTTCCTCGGGACAGGGGATTTTTGGGGGCTACACCTTC. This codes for CAFSSGQGIFGGYTF.